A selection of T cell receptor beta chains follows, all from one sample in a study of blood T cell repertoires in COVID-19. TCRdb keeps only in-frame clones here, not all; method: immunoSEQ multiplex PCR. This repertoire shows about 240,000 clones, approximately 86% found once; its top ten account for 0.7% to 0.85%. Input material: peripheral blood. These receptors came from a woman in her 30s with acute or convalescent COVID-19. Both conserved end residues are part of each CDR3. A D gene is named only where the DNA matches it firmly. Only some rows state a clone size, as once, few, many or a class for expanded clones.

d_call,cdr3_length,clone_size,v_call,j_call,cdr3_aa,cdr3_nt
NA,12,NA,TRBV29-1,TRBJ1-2,CSAGGLAYGYTF,TGCAGCGCGGGAGGACTGGCCTATGGCTACACCTTC
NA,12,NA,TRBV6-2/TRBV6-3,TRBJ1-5,CASSRQTQPQHF,TGTGCCAGCAGCCGACAGACACAGCCCCAGCATTTT
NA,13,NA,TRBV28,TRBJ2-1,CASSITLFNEQFF,TGTGCCAGCAGTATTACACTATTCAATGAGCAGTTCTTC
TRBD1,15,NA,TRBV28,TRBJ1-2,CASSVQGGDNYGYTF,TGTGCCAGCAGTGTACAGGGGGGAGATAACTATGGCTACACCTTC
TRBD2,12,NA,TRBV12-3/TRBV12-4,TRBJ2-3,CASSRERDSQYF,TGTGCCAGCAGTAGGGAGCGGGACTCCCAGTATTTT
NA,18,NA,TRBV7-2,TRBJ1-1,CASSLGPGLGRGRTEAFF,TGTGCCAGCAGCTTAGGCCCCGGACTGGGGCGAGGGAGGACTGAAGCTTTCTTT
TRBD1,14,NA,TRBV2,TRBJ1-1,CASRYRGLNTEAFF,TGTGCCAGCAGATACAGGGGTCTGAACACTGAAGCTTTCTTT
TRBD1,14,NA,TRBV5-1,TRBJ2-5,CASSLGTGRETQYF,TGCGCCAGCAGCTTGGGGACAGGGAGGGAGACCCAGTACTTC
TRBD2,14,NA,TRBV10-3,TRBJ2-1,CAISPSGSFHEQFF,TGTGCCATCAGTCCTAGCGGGAGTTTCCATGAGCAGTTCTTC
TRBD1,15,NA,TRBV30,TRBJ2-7,CAWSGRTGSTLRQYF,TGTGCCTGGAGTGGGAGGACAGGGTCTACGTTGAGGCAGTACTTC
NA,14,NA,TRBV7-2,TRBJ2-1,CASSSPQSYNEQFF,TGTGCCAGCAGCTCGCCTCAGTCCTACAATGAGCAGTTCTTC
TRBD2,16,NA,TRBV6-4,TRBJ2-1,CASSDSRTSIYNEQFF,TGTGCCAGCAGTGACTCTAGGACTAGCATTTACAATGAGCAGTTCTTC
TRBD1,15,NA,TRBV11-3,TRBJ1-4,CASSSISGGAEKLFF,TGTGCCAGCAGCTCTATTTCAGGGGGCGCGGAAAAACTGTTTTTT
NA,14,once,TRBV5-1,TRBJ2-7,CASSVGLAFSEQYF,TGCGCCAGCAGCGTAGGACTGGCCTTCTCCGAGCAGTACTTC
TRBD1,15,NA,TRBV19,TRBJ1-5,CASRTQGVSNQPQHF,TGTGCCAGTAGGACTCAGGGGGTGAGCAATCAGCCCCAGCATTTT
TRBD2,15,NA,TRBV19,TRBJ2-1,CASIPWEREDNEQFF,TGTGCCAGTATCCCCTGGGAGCGGGAGGATAATGAGCAGTTCTTC
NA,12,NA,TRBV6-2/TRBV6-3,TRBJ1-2,CASSNTGYGYTF,TGTGCCAGCAGCAATACAGGGTATGGCTACACCTTC
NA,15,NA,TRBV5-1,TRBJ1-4,CASSRQGAADEKLFF,TGCGCCAGCAGCAGACAAGGGGCGGCTGATGAAAAACTGTTTTTT
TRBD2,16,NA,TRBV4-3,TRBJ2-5,CASSQDLREGRETQYF,TGCGCCAGCAGCCAAGATCTGCGGGAGGGCCGCGAGACCCAGTACTTC
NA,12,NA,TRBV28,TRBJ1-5,CASSYGGQPQHF,TGTGCCAGCAGTTACGGGGGTCAGCCCCAGCATTTT
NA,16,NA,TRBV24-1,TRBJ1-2,CATSDPGTGGAYGYTF,TGTGCCACCAGTGATCCGGGGACGGGAGGGGCCTATGGCTACACCTTC
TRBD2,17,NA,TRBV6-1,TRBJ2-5,CASSDRKTSARKETQYF,TGTGCCAGCAGTGACCGAAAGACTAGCGCGCGGAAAGAGACCCAGTACTTC
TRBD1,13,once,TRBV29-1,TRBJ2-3,CSVETGATDTQYF,TGCAGCGTCGAGACAGGGGCCACAGATACGCAGTATTTT
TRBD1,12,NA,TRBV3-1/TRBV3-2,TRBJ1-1,CASSQEGGEAFF,TGTGCCAGCAGCCAAGAAGGGGGCGAAGCTTTCTTT
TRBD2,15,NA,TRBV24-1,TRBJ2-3,CATRRGRGTTDTQYF,TGTGCCACCAGGCGGGGGAGAGGGACCACAGATACGCAGTATTTT
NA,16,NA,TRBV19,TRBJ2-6,CASCRGMFSGANVLTF,TGTGCCAGTTGCCGGGGGATGTTCTCTGGGGCCAACGTCCTGACTTTC
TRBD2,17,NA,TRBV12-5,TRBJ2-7,CASGLVPGTSTGGEQYF,TGTGCTAGTGGTTTGGTACCGGGGACTAGCACCGGGGGAGAGCAGTACTTC
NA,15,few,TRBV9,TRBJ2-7,CASSVGPGLVDEQYF,TGTGCCAGCAGCGTAGGGCCAGGCCTCGTGGACGAGCAGTACTTC
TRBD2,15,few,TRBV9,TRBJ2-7,CASSVGLAGKSEQYF,TGTGCCAGCAGCGTAGGTCTAGCGGGAAAGAGCGAGCAGTACTTC
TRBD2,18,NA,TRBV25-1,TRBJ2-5,CASSEPGLAGVRQETQYF,TGTGCCAGCAGTGAACCGGGACTAGCGGGAGTGAGACAAGAGACCCAGTACTTC
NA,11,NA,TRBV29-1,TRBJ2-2,CSVEDTGELFF,TGCAGCGTCGAGGACACCGGGGAGCTGTTTTTT
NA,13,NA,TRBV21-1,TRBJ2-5,CAVAALEQETQYF,TGTGCCGTAGCAGCGCTTGAACAAGAGACCCAGTACTTC
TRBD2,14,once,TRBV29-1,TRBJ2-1,CSGDSGSFSDEQFF,TGCAGCGGCGATAGCGGGAGTTTTTCGGATGAGCAGTTCTTC
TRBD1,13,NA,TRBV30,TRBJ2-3,CAWAGTVTDTQYF,TGTGCCTGGGCCGGGACAGTCACAGATACGCAGTATTTT
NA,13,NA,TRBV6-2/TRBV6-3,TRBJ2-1,CASSYSEVGEQFF,TGTGCCAGCAGTTACTCAGAGGTCGGCGAGCAGTTCTTC
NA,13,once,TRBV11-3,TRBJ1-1,CASSLGLNTEAFF,TGTGCCAGCAGCCTTGGACTAAACACTGAAGCTTTCTTT
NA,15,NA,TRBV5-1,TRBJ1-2,CASREEQDANYGYTF,TGCGCCAGCCGGGAGGAACAGGATGCTAACTATGGCTACACCTTC
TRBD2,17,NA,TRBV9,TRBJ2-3,CASSVARLAGGSDTQYF,TGTGCCAGCAGCGTAGCCCGTCTAGCGGGAGGCTCAGATACGCAGTATTTT
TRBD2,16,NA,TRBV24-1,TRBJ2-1,CATSDLGTSGKNEQFF,TGTGCCACCAGTGATTTGGGCACTAGCGGGAAGAATGAGCAGTTCTTC
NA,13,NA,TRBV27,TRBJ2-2,CASCSGLTGELFF,TGTGCCAGCTGCAGCGGGCTCACCGGGGAGCTGTTTTTT
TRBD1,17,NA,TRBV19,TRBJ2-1,CASSDDRAPRDYNEQFF,TGTGCCAGTAGTGACGACAGGGCCCCTAGGGACTACAATGAGCAGTTCTTC
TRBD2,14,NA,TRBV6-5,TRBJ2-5,CASSRTSGQETQYF,TGTGCCAGCAGTAGAACTAGCGGACAAGAGACCCAGTACTTC
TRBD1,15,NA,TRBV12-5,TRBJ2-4,CASGRDRGVKNIQYF,TGTGCTAGTGGCAGGGACAGGGGGGTCAAAAACATTCAGTACTTC
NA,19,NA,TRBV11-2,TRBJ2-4,CASSFWRDSEKGAKNIQYF,TGTGCCAGCAGCTTTTGGCGGGACAGCGAAAAGGGAGCCAAAAACATTCAGTACTTC
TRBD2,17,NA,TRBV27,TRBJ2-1,CASSLRIGTSANNEQFF,TGTGCCAGCAGTCTACGGATCGGGACTAGCGCCAACAATGAGCAGTTCTTC
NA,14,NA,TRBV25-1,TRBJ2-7,CASSEWGQTYEQYF,TGTGCCAGCAGTGAATGGGGGCAAACCTACGAGCAGTACTTC
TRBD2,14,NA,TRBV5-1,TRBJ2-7,CASSLAGLVREQYF,TGCGCCAGCAGCTTGGCCGGACTAGTGCGCGAGCAGTACTTC
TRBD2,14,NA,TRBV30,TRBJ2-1,CAWSKRLAGNEQFF,TGTGCCTGGAGTAAGAGACTAGCGGGAAATGAGCAGTTCTTC
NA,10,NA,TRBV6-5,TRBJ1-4,CAGSSEKLFF,TGTGCCGGCTCTTCCGAAAAACTGTTTTTT
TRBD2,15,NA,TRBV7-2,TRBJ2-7,CASSLEGGGSYEQYF,TGTGCCAGCAGCTTAGAGGGCGGGGGATCCTACGAGCAGTACTTC
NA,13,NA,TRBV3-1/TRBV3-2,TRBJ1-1,CASSQDRRSEAFF,TGTGCCAGCAGCCAAGATCGGAGATCTGAAGCTTTCTTT
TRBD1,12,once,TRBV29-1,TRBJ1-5,CSVKGANQPQHF,TGCAGCGTGAAGGGGGCCAATCAGCCCCAGCATTTT
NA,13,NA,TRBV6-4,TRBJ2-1,CASSDAPGSRIFF,TGTGCCAGCAGTGACGCCCCCGGGAGTCGTATTTTCTTC
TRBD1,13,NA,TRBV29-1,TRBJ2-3,CSVTTGMGDTQYF,TGCAGCGTCACGACAGGGATGGGAGATACGCAGTATTTT
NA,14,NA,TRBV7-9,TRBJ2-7,CASSLAGPNYEQYF,TGTGCCAGCAGCTTAGCGGGGCCGAACTACGAGCAGTACTTC
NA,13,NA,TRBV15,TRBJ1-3,CATSRGQGNTIYF,TGTGCCACCAGCCGCGGACAGGGAAACACCATATATTTT
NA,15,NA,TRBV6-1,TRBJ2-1,CASSEFGDNYNEQFF,TGTGCCAGCAGTGAATTCGGGGACAACTACAATGAGCAGTTCTTC
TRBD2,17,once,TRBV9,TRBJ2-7,CASSAQPGLGTPYEQYF,TGTGCCAGCAGCGCACAGCCGGGACTAGGGACCCCCTACGAGCAGTACTTC
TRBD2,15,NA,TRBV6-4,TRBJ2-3,CASSALAGTTDTQYF,TGTGCCAGCAGTGCCCTAGCGGGAACCACAGATACGCAGTATTTT
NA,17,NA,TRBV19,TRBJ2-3,CASSIDRSSASTDTQYF,TGTGCCAGTAGTATAGATCGGAGTAGCGCAAGCACAGATACGCAGTATTTT